The present TCR beta chain was sequenced within a study of CD8 T cells in ankylosing spondylitis. Worth noting for this clonotype: Its antigen remains unidentified.

Overall study results and limits: Researchers reportedly found disease-linked clones significantly enriched in matched ankylosing spondylitis synovial fluid. Peripheral blood held disease-linked clones only at relatively low frequency, and these were CD8+. Certain motif variants had earlier been reported in reactive arthritis synovial fluid and blood. Seemingly distinctive of ankylosing spondylitis blood was a TCR beta motif formed by eight highly homologous variants.

TCRdb processed the 5' RACE reads anew with MiXCR; each CDR3 protein has one entry. The repertoire consists of 150,000 to 200,000 distinct CDR3 sequences, with approximately 10% occurring once and the leading ten covering 25% to 30%. The germline gives CDR1 SGHRS, CDR2 YFSETQ. The CDR3 totals 16 residues. V lost 5 bases to trimming and J lost 6 bases, with 20 bases between them. The sequence came from a male donor with ankylosing spondylitis or in good health (not recorded which). The specimen was blood, either unsorted or a sorted T cell fraction (not recorded which). The chain joins TRBV5-1 to TRBJ2-2, with TRBD2 as a possible D gene (7 bases). CDR3 amino acids: CASSTGGSGGPGELFF. For the CDR3, the DNA is TGCGCCAGCAGTACCGGCGGATCCGGGGGGCCCGGGGAGCTGTTTTTT.